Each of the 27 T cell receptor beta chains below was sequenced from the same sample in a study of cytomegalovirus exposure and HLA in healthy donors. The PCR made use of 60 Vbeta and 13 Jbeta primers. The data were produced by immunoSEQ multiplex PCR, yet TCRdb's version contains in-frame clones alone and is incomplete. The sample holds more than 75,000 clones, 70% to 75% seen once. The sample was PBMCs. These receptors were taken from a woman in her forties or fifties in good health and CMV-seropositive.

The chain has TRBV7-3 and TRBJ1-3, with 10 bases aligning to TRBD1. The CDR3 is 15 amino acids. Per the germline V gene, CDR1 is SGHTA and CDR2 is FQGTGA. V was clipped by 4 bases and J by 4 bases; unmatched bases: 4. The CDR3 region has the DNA TGTGCCAGCAGCTCGACAGGGGGCACCGGAAACACCATATATTTT. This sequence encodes CASSSTGGTGNTIYF.

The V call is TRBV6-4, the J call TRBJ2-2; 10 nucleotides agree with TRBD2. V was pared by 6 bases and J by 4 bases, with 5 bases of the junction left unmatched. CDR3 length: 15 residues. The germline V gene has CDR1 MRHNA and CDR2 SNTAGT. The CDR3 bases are TGTGCCAGCAGCCCACTAGCGGGAAGCACCGGGGAGCTGTTTTTT. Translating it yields CASSPLAGSTGELFF.

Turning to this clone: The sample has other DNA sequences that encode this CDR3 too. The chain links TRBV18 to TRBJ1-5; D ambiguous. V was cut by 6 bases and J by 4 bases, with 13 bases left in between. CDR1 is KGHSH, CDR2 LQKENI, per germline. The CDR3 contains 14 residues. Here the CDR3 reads CASSGQGSNQPQHF. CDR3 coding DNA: TGTGCCAGCTCCGGCCAAGGGAGTAATCAGCCCCAGCATTTT.

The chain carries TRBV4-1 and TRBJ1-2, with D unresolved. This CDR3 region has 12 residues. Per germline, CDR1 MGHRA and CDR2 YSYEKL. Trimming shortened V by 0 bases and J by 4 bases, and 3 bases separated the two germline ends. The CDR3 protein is CASSQDSYGYTF. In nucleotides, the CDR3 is TGCGCCAGCAGCCAAGACAGCTATGGCTACACCTTC.

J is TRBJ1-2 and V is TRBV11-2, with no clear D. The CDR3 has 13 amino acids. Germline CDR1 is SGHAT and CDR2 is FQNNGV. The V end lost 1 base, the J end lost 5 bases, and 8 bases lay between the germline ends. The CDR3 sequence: CASSLVVGYGYTF. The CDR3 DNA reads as TGTGCCAGCAGCTTAGTGGTCGGTTATGGCTACACCTTC.

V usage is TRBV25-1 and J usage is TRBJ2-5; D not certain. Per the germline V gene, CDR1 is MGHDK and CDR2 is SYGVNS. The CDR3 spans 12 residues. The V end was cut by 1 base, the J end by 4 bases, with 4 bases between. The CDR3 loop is CASSEFGETQYF. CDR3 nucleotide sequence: TGTGCCAGCAGTGAATTCGGAGAGACCCAGTACTTC. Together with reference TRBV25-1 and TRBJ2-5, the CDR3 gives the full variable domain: EADIYQTPRYLVIGTGKKITLECSQTMGHDKMYWYQQDPGMELHLIHYSYGVNSTEKGDLSSESTVSRIRTEHFPLTLESARPSHTSQYLCASSEFGETQYFGPGTRLLVL.

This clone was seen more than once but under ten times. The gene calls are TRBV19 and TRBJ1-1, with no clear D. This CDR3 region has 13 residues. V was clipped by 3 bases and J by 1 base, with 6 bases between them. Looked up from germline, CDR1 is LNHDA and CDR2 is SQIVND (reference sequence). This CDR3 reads CASSIWANTEAFF. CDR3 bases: TGTGCCAGTAGTATCTGGGCGAACACTGAAGCTTTCTTT.

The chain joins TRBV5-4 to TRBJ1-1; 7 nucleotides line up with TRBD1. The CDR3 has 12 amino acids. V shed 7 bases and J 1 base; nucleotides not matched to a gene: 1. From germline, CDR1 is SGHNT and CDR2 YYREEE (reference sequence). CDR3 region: CASGQANTEAFF. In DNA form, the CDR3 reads TGTGCCAGCGGACAGGCGAACACTGAAGCTTTCTTT.

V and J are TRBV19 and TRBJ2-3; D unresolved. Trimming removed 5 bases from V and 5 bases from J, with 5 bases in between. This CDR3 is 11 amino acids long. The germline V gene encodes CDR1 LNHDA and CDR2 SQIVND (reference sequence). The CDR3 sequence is CASSVKDTQYF. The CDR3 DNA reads TGTGCCAGTAGTGTAAAAGATACGCAGTATTTT.

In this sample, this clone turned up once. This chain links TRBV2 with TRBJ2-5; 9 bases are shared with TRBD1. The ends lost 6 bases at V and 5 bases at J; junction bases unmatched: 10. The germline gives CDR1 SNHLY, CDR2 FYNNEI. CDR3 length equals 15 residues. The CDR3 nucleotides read TGTGCCAGCAGGGACGGCACAGGGGGCAGTGAGACCCAGTACTTC. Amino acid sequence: CASRDGTGGSETQYF.

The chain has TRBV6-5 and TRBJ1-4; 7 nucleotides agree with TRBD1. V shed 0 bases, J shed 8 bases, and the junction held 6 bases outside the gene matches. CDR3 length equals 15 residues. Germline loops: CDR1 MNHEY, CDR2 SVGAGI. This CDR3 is CASSYSPGGVEKLFF. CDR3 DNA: TGTGCCAGCAGTTACTCTCCAGGGGGAGTGGAAAAACTGTTTTTT.

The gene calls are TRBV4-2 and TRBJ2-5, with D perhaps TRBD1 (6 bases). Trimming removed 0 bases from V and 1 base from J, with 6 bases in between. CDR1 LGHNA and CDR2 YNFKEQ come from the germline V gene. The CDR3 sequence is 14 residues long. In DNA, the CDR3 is TGTGCCAGCAGCCAAGACAGGGGCCAAGAGACCCAGTACTTC. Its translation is CASSQDRGQETQYF.

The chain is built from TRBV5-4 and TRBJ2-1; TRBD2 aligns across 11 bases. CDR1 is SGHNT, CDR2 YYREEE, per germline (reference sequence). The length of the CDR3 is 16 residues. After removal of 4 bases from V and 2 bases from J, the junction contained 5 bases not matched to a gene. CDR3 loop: CASSRGLAATYNEQFF. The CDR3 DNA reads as TGTGCCAGCAGCAGGGGACTAGCGGCTACCTACAATGAGCAGTTCTTC.

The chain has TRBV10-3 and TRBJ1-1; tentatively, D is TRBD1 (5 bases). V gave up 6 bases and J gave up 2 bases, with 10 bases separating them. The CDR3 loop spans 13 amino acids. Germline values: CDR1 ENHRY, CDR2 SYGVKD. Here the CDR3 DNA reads TGTGCCATCAGCTCAGGACAAAACACTGAAGCTTTCTTT. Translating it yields CAISSGQNTEAFF.

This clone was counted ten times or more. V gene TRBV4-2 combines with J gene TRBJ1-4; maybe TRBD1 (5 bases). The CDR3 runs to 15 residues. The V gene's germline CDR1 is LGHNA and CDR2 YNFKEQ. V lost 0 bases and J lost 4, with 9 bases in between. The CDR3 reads CASSQEWGDNEKLFF. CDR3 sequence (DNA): TGTGCCAGCAGCCAAGAGTGGGGGGATAATGAAAAACTGTTTTTT.

This chain's CDR3 is CASSFRPTGADNEQFF. The CDR3 DNA follows: TGTGCCAGCAGCTTTCGGCCTACAGGGGCGGACAATGAGCAGTTCTTC. The chain recombines TRBV5-6 with TRBJ2-1, with 7 positions matching TRBD1. Germline lookup yields CDR1 SGHDT and CDR2 YYEEEE. The ends lost 2 bases at V and 5 bases at J; junction bases unmatched: 10. The CDR3 is made up of 16 amino acids. Using reference TRBV5-6 and TRBJ2-1 for the parts outside the CDR3, the full variable domain is DAGVTQSPTHLIKTRGQQVTLRCSPKSGHDTVSWYQQALGQGPQFIFQYYEEEERQRGNFPDRFSGHQFPNYSSELNVNALLLGDSALYLCASSFRPTGADNEQFFGPGTRLTVL.

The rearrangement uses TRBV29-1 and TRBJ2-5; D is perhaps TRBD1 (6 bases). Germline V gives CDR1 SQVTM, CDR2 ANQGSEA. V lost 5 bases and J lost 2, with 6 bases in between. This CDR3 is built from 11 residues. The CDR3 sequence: CSVRGQETQYF. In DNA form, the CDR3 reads TGCAGCGTTAGGGGGCAAGAGACCCAGTACTTC.

CDR3 in amino acids: CASSTQVTRYTF. CDR3 coding DNA: TGTGCCAGCAGTACACAGGTCACTCGCTACACCTTC. The V and J genes are TRBV6-1 and TRBJ1-2, with a possible D match to TRBD1 (5 bases). The CDR3 sequence is 12 residues long. Looked up from germline, CDR1 is MNHNS and CDR2 is SASEGT. V shed 5 bases and J shed 9 bases, with 13 bases lying between them.

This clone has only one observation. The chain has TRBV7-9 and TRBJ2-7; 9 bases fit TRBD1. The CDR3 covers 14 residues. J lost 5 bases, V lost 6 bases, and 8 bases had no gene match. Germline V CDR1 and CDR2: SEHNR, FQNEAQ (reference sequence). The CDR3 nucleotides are TGTGCCAGCAGTCGTCCCGGGACAGGGAACGAGCAGTACTTC. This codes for CASSRPGTGNEQYF.

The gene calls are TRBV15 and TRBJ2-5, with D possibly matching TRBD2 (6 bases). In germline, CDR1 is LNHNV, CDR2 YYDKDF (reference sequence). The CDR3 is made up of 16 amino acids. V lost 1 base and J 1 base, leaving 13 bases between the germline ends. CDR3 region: CATSRVRERPQETQYF. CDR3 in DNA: TGTGCCACCAGCAGAGTTCGGGAGCGCCCCCAAGAGACCCAGTACTTC.

The CDR3: CASSQSQGQGHQPQHF. CDR3 nucleotide sequence: TGCGCCAGCAGTCAATCCCAGGGACAGGGGCATCAGCCCCAGCATTTT. V is TRBV23-1 and J is TRBJ1-5; 10 positions match TRBD1. TRBV23-1 is an ORF; its function is uncertain. J lost 5 bases, V lost 0 bases, and 4 bases had no gene match. This CDR3 has 16 residues.

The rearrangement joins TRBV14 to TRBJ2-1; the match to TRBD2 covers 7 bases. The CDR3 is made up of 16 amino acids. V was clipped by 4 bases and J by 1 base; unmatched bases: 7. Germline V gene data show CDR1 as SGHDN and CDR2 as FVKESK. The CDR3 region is CASSPNVGRSYNEQFF. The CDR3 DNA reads TGTGCCAGCAGCCCCAATGTCGGGAGGTCCTACAATGAGCAGTTCTTC.

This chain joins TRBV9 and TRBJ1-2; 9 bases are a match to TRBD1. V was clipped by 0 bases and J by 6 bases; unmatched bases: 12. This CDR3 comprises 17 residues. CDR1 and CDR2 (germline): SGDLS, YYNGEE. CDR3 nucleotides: TGTGCCAGCAGCGTAGTAGGGGGACAGGGAGGGAAGGATGGCTACACCTTC. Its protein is CASSVVGGQGGKDGYTF.

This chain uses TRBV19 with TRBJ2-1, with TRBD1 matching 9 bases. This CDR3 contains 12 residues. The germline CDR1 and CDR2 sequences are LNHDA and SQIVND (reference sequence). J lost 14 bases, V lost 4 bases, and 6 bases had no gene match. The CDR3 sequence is CASSTRQGGKFF. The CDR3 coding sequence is TGTGCCAGTAGTACCCGACAGGGGGGAAAGTTCTTC. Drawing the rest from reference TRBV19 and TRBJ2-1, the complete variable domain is DGGITQSPKYLFRKEGQNVTLSCEQNLNHDAMYWYRQDPGQGLRLIYYSQIVNDFQKGDIAEGYSVSREKKESFPLTVTSAQKNPTAFYLCASSTRQGGKFFGPGTRLTVL.

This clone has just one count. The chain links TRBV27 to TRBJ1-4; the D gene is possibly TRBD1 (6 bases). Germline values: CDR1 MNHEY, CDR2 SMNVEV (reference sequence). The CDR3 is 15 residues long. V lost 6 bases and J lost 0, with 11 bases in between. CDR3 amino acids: CASREGVATNEKLFF. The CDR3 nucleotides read TGTGCCAGCAGAGAGGGGGTTGCAACTAATGAAAAACTGTTTTTT.

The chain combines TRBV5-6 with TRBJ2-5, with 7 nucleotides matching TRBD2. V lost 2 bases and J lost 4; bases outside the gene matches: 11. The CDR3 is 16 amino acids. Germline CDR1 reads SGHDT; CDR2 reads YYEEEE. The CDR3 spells CASSLPGGDQRETQYF. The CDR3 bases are TGTGCCAGCAGCTTACCGGGGGGAGACCAAAGAGAGACCCAGTACTTC.

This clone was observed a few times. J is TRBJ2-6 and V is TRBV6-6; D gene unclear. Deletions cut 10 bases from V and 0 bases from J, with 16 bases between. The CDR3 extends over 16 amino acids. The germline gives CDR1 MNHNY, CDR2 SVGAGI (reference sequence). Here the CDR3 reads CATAALSSSGANVLTF. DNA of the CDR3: TGTGCCACGGCCGCACTATCGTCCTCTGGGGCCAACGTCCTGACTTTC.